Listed below are T cell receptor beta chains from one sample, sequenced in a study of CD8 T cells in ankylosing spondylitis. TCRdb fed the 5' RACE reads into MiXCR, producing one record per CDR3 protein. The sample includes some 840,000 distinct CDR3 sequences, approximately 12% seen only once; the top ten take under 0.6%. Material: blood, either unsorted or a sorted T cell fraction (not recorded which). Source of these receptors: a male donor with ankylosing spondylitis. The CDR3 runs from the conserved cysteine through the conserved F or W. D genes are given only for firm matches. Only some rows state a clone size, as once, few, many or a class for expanded clones.

>TRBV6-1|TRBJ2-7|TRBD1|many
CASSEGTGVLEQYF
TGTGCCAGCAGTGAGGGGACAGGGGTCCTTGAGCAGTACTTC
>TRBV4-1|TRBJ2-1|TRBD2|many
CASSQVGLAGRQFF
TGCGCCAGCAGCCAAGTTGGACTAGCGGGACGGCAGTTCTTC
>TRBV20-1|TRBJ2-3|NA|NA
CSARNPPGDTQYF
TGCAGTGCTAGAAACCCCCCCGGAGATACGCAGTATTTT
>TRBV7-2|TRBJ2-3|TRBD2|many
CASSYGLAADTQYF
TGTGCCAGCAGCTACGGACTAGCGGCAGATACGCAGTATTTT
>TRBV6-1|TRBJ2-3|NA|few
CASRTRLSTDTQYF
TGTGCCAGCAGGACCAGACTTAGCACAGATACGCAGTATTTT
>TRBV5-5|TRBJ1-3|NA|many
CASSVRGSGNTIYF
TGTGCCAGCAGCGTCAGGGGATCTGGAAACACCATATATTTT
>TRBV3-1|TRBJ2-7|NA|NA
CASSLQLLYEQYF
TGTGCCAGCAGCCTTCAACTTCTCTACGAGCAGTACTTC
>TRBV7-9|TRBJ1-1|NA|few
CASSLADERRAFF
TGTGCCAGCAGCTTAGCGGATGAGCGAAGAGCTTTCTTT
>TRBV24-1|TRBJ2-2|NA|NA
CATSDSGLQSTGELFF
TGTGCCACCAGTGACTCGGGCCTGCAAAGTACCGGGGAGCTGTTTTTT
>TRBV5-1|TRBJ2-1|NA|few
CASSLAPPQAWAFF
TGCGCCAGCAGCTTGGCTCCCCCGCAGGCTTGGGCGTTCTTC
>TRBV7-9|TRBJ1-4|NA|NA
CASSLGVRTTNEKLFF
TGTGCCAGCAGCTTAGGGGTTCGGACAACTAATGAAAAACTGTTTTTT
>TRBV10-3|TRBJ2-7|NA|few
CAISDGRGPHRGEQYF
TGTGCCATCAGTGATGGACGGGGCCCTCATAGGGGCGAGCAGTACTTC
>TRBV7-2|TRBJ2-1|TRBD2|few
CASSLARGAGGRNEQFF
TGTGCCAGCAGCTTAGCGCGAGGAGCGGGGGGGCGAAATGAGCAGTTCTTC
>TRBV7-2|TRBJ1-1|NA|NA
CASRFPNTEAFF
TGTGCCAGCAGATTTCCGAACACTGAAGCTTTCTTT
>TRBV3-1|TRBJ2-1|NA|NA
CASSRPTRYNEQFF
TGTGCCAGCAGCCGCCCCACTAGGTACAATGAGCAGTTCTTC
>TRBV24-1|TRBJ2-1|NA|few
CATSETGTLTHNEQFF
TGTGCCACCAGTGAAACCGGGACACTTACCCACAATGAGCAGTTCTTC
>TRBV5-1|TRBJ2-2|TRBD1|NA
CASSSELGQGGNTGELFF
TGCGCCAGCAGCTCCGAACTGGGACAGGGTGGGAACACCGGGGAGCTGTTTTTT
>TRBV3-1|TRBJ2-2|NA|few
CASSFNPTGELFF
TGTGCCAGCAGCTTTAACCCCACCGGGGAGCTGTTTTTT
>TRBV6-5|TRBJ2-1|NA|few
CASSYSEGKVNNEQFF
TGTGCCAGCAGTTACTCGGAGGGTAAGGTCAACAATGAGCAGTTCTTC
>TRBV29-1|TRBJ1-1|NA|few
CSVQQGTLNTEAFF
TGCAGCGTTCAACAGGGCACCCTGAACACTGAAGCTTTCTTT
>TRBV20-1|TRBJ1-3|NA|NA
CSATQGAGNTIYF
TGCAGTGCTACTCAGGGAGCTGGAAACACCATATATTTT
>TRBV11-2|TRBJ2-1|TRBD2|many
CASSLQLAGGPKDNEQFF
TGTGCCAGCAGCCTTCAACTAGCGGGAGGGCCGAAAGACAATGAGCAGTTCTTC
>TRBV7-9|TRBJ2-1|NA|few
CASSLESGATYEQFF
TGTGCCAGCAGCCTTGAATCGGGGGCAACCTATGAGCAGTTCTTC
>TRBV20-1|TRBJ2-7|TRBD2|few
CSARSFRTSGVPLRKYEQYF
TGCAGTGCACGATCTTTCCGGACTAGCGGGGTCCCCCTACGAAAATACGAGCAGTACTTC
>TRBV20-1|TRBJ2-5|NA|many
CSAIRMTVQETQYF
TGCAGTGCCATAAGGATGACAGTACAAGAGACCCAGTACTTC
>TRBV4-3|TRBJ2-1|NA|NA
CASSQPGGQSEQFF
TGCGCCAGCAGCCAGCCAGGGGGGCAGAGTGAGCAGTTCTTC
>TRBV27|TRBJ2-5|NA|NA
CASSLEWDQETQYF
TGTGCCAGCAGTTTAGAGTGGGACCAAGAGACCCAGTACTTC
>TRBV10-3|TRBJ2-7|NA|NA
CAISEGGRSVHEQYF
TGTGCCATCAGTGAAGGAGGGCGTAGTGTTCACGAGCAGTACTTC
>TRBV29-1|TRBJ2-3|TRBD2|many
CSVEGTRKGGTDTQYF
TGCAGCGTTGAAGGGACTAGAAAGGGAGGCACAGATACGCAGTATTTT
>TRBV20-1|TRBJ2-7|NA|few
CSAPSLSSYEQYF
TGCAGTGCCCCTAGCCTAAGCTCCTACGAGCAGTACTTC
>TRBV7-8|TRBJ2-5|NA|NA
CASSSGRIKETQYF
TGTGCCAGCAGCTCAGGGCGTATTAAAGAGACCCAGTACTTC
>TRBV12-3/TRBV12-4|TRBJ2-6|NA|NA
CASSFPTPSGANVLTF
TGTGCCAGCAGTTTCCCCACCCCCTCTGGGGCCAACGTCCTGACTTTC
>TRBV28|TRBJ2-7|TRBD1|NA
CASIGQGAYEQYF
TGTGCCAGCATCGGACAGGGGGCCTACGAGCAGTACTTC
>TRBV7-2|TRBJ2-7|NA|few
CASSPPGRRVDEQYF
TGTGCCAGCAGCCCGCCCGGACGCCGAGTCGACGAGCAGTACTTC
>TRBV20-1|TRBJ2-2|NA|NA
CSARAFRGLGELFF
TGCAGTGCTAGAGCTTTCCGGGGGCTCGGGGAGCTGTTTTTT
>TRBV4-1|TRBJ2-7|NA|few
CASSQDRTDYEQYF
TGCGCCAGCAGCCAAGATAGGACAGACTACGAGCAGTACTTC
>TRBV18|TRBJ2-2|NA|few
CASSLYQGKAGELFF
TGTGCCAGCTCACTGTACCAGGGGAAGGCCGGGGAGCTGTTTTTT
>TRBV20-1|TRBJ2-7|NA|few
CSARGSDGDNYEQYF
TGCAGTGCTAGGGGGAGTGACGGAGACAACTACGAGCAGTACTTC
>TRBV5-1|TRBJ2-6|NA|many
CASRVSGANVLTF
TGCGCCAGTCGAGTCTCTGGGGCCAACGTCCTGACTTTC
>TRBV6-1|TRBJ2-7|NA|few
CASTKGRDSEQYF
TGTGCCAGCACCAAGGGACGGGACTCCGAGCAGTACTTC
>TRBV2|TRBJ1-1|NA|NA
CASSVPAERAFF
TGTGCCAGCAGTGTTCCCGCCGAGAGAGCTTTCTTT
>TRBV5-1|TRBJ1-2|NA|NA
CASSLGAGPSGYTF
TGCGCCAGCAGCTTGGGGGCAGGGCCGTCGGGCTACACCTTC
>TRBV20-1|TRBJ2-3|NA|NA
CSAISTDTQYF
TGCAGTGCTATAAGCACAGATACGCAGTATTTT
>TRBV20-1|TRBJ1-1|TRBD1|many
CSADRVDEAFF
TGCAGTGCCGACAGGGTAGATGAAGCTTTCTTT
>TRBV6-4|TRBJ2-3|TRBD2|many
CASSEASGSTDTQYF
TGTGCCAGCAGTGAGGCTAGCGGGAGCACAGATACGCAGTATTTT
>TRBV28|TRBJ1-5|NA|NA
CASSLPDPGNQPQHF
TGTGCCAGCAGTTTACCGGACCCCGGCAATCAGCCCCAGCATTTT
>TRBV11-1|TRBJ2-1|NA|few
CASTLRAGSHEQFF
TGTGCCAGCACCCTACGGGCCGGATCCCATGAGCAGTTCTTC
>TRBV4-3|TRBJ1-1|NA|few
CASSQGDGEAFF
TGCGCCAGCAGCCAAGGGGACGGTGAAGCTTTCTTT
>TRBV20-1|TRBJ2-7|NA|few
CSAIDRAYEQYF
TGCAGTGCTATCGACAGAGCCTACGAGCAGTACTTC
>TRBV20-1|TRBJ1-1|TRBD1|many
CSARTGGSFREAFF
TGCAGTGCTCGTACAGGGGGATCGTTCCGTGAAGCTTTCTTT
>TRBV6-2/TRBV6-3|TRBJ2-2|TRBD2|many
CASSYKSGGANTGELFF
TGTGCCAGCAGTTACAAGAGCGGGGGGGCGAACACCGGGGAGCTGTTTTTT
>TRBV28|TRBJ1-5|NA|many
CASGRGLDQPQHF
TGTGCCAGCGGTCGCGGTCTCGATCAGCCCCAGCATTTT
>TRBV6-2/TRBV6-3|TRBJ2-1|NA|few
CASSYSNLGNEQFF
TGTGCCAGCAGTTACTCAAACCTAGGCAATGAGCAGTTCTTC